The 32 T cell receptor beta chains below were found in one sample sequenced in a study of blood T cell repertoires in COVID-19 (TCRdb year 2020). Library creation used the immunoSEQ multiplex PCR assay. What TCRdb holds here is the immuneACCESS table cut down to in-frame rearrangements. Part of the clones is not present; checked against another copy, under half of the missing clones reflect an unresolved V gene, and the others are unexplained. This sample holds about 190,000 clones; less than 80% were observed only once. The top ten hold roughly 13% of the sample. Input material: peripheral blood. All receptors derive from a man over 45 who had recovered from COVID-19.

V and J are TRBV6-6 and TRBJ2-7, with 14 bases that match TRBD2. Trimming removed 5 bases from V and 7 bases from J; junction bases left unmatched: 7. The CDR3 contains 15 residues. Germline loops: CDR1 MNHNY, CDR2 SVGAGI (reference sequence). The CDR3 protein is CASSGGTSGSGEQYF. The CDR3 region has the DNA TGTGCCAGCAGTGGGGGGACTAGCGGGAGTGGGGAGCAGTACTTC.

This rearrangement joins TRBV5-1 to TRBJ2-3, with D maybe TRBD1 (5 bases). The CDR3 is 14 amino acids. Germline CDR1 and CDR2: SGHRS and YFSETQ. Trimming shortened V by 1 base and J by 2 bases, and 8 bases separated the two germline ends. The CDR3 DNA is TGCGCCAGCAGCTTGATAGGGGTCACAGATACGCAGTATTTT. Translated: CASSLIGVTDTQYF. The full variable domain, completed using reference TRBV5-1 and TRBJ2-3, is KAGVTQTPRYLIKTRGQQVTLSCSPISGHRSVSWYQQTPGQGLQFLFEYFSETQRNKGNFPGRFSGRQFSNSRSEMNVSTLELGDSALYLCASSLIGVTDTQYFGPGTRLTVL.

J is TRBJ1-2 and V is TRBV28; 10 positions match TRBD1. Germline assignment: CDR1 MDHEN and CDR2 SYDVKM. The J segment lost 10 bases and the V segment lost 2 bases, leaving 10 bases of the junction unmatched. This CDR3 comprises 15 residues. In DNA form, the CDR3 reads TGTGCCAGCAGTTTAGGGACAGGGGCCGGTTTACACTACACCTTC. Translated: CASSLGTGAGLHYTF.

V is TRBV23-1 and J is TRBJ1-2; 7 bases align to TRBD1. TRBV23-1 is designated an ORF whose function remains uncertain. Trimming at V came to 0 bases and at J to 7 bases, leaving 8 bases not matched to a gene. The CDR3 has 15 residues. CDR3 in amino acids: CASSQSFQGGRGYTF. DNA of the CDR3: TGCGCCAGCAGTCAATCGTTTCAAGGGGGCCGTGGCTACACCTTC.

The chain couples TRBV7-9 to TRBJ1-4, with TRBD1 identical over 8 bases. V shed 2 bases, J shed 7 bases, and the junction held 6 bases outside the gene matches. This CDR3 region has 15 residues. Germline CDR1 and CDR2: SEHNR and FQNEAQ (reference sequence). The CDR3 here is CASSLLGDRLEKLFF. As DNA, the CDR3 is TGTGCCAGCAGCTTACTTGGGGACAGGCTTGAAAAACTGTTTTTT.

This clone has a single count. The chain carries TRBV9 and TRBJ2-5; TRBD2 is a possible D gene (7 bases). The CDR3 has 15 amino acids. The germline V gene encodes CDR1 SGDLS and CDR2 YYNGEE. V was pared by 5 bases and J by 2 bases, with 16 bases between. CDR3 region: CASSRGAGSQETQYF. CDR3 nucleotides: TGTGCCAGCAGTCGGGGGGCGGGATCACAAGAGACCCAGTACTTC.

Here the CDR3 DNA reads TGCGCCAGCAGCTTGGGGCGGGACTACACCACCGGGGAGCTGTTTTTT. Protein: CASSLGRDYTTGELFF. V gene TRBV5-1 combines with J gene TRBJ2-2, with TRBD2 matching 7 bases. This CDR3 is built from 16 residues. The J segment lost 4 bases and the V segment lost 0 bases, leaving 6 bases of the junction unmatched. CDR1 is SGHRS and CDR2 is YFSETQ in the germline V gene.

The chain couples TRBV12-3 or TRBV12-4 to TRBJ2-7; 8 positions agree with TRBD2. V lost 7 bases to trimming and J lost 4 bases; unmatched junction nucleotides: 6. The CDR3 runs to 13 residues. CDR3 in DNA: TGTGCCAGCACCGAAAGCGGGAGTTACGAGCAGTACTTC. It translates to CASTESGSYEQYF.

This clone has a single count. The J gene is TRBJ1-4, the V gene TRBV5-4, with 8 bases fitting TRBD1. The CDR3 length is 15 residues. V gave up 1 base and J gave up 6 bases; unmatched junction bases: 5. The germline gives CDR1 SGHNT, CDR2 YYREEE (reference sequence). The CDR3 bases are TGTGCCAGCAGCTTGAGTTTACAGGGGGATGAAAAACTGTTTTTT. It translates to CASSLSLQGDEKLFF.

The gene calls are TRBV19 and TRBJ2-3; 9 bases map to TRBD2. V gave up 5 bases and J gave up 3 bases; unmatched junction bases: 9. There are 16 residues in the CDR3. Germline lookup yields CDR1 LNHDA and CDR2 SQIVND (reference sequence). CDR3 sequence: CASSPPGLAATDTQYF. The CDR3 DNA follows: TGTGCCAGTAGTCCCCCGGGACTAGCAGCGACAGATACGCAGTATTTT.

This clone occurred once. The rearrangement uses TRBV2 and TRBJ2-7; tentative D call: TRBD2 (6 bases). Germline lookup yields CDR1 SNHLY and CDR2 FYNNEI. V was pared by 7 bases and J by 0 bases, with 10 bases between. The CDR3 spans 13 residues. The CDR3 bases are TGTGCCAGCATAGCGGTAAGCTCCTACGAGCAGTACTTC. Its protein product is CASIAVSSYEQYF.

The chain is built from TRBV28 and TRBJ1-3, with D unclear. The CDR3 contains 16 residues. The V end was cut by 3 bases, the J end by 4 bases, with 16 bases between. The V gene's germline CDR1 is MDHEN and CDR2 SYDVKM. The CDR3 reads CASSFFTAALGNTIYF. For the CDR3, the DNA is TGTGCCAGCAGTTTCTTCACCGCGGCGCTCGGAAACACCATATATTTT.

V usage is TRBV5-6 and J usage is TRBJ1-2, with D uncertain. The CDR3 contains 14 residues. Trimming left V 0 bases short and J 0 bases short, with 6 bases between. Germline CDR1 reads SGHDT; CDR2 reads YYEEEE. The CDR3 is CASSLGQANYGYTF. For the CDR3, the DNA is TGTGCCAGCAGCTTGGGGCAGGCTAACTATGGCTACACCTTC.

The chain links TRBV12-5 to TRBJ1-1; D is uncertain. The CDR3 runs to 12 residues. The V gene's germline CDR1 is LGHNT and CDR2 FRNRAP. V gave up 9 bases and J gave up 5 bases, with 13 bases separating them. The CDR3 DNA follows: TGTGCTAGCACCCCGGGAGGGACTGAAGCTTTCTTT. Protein sequence: CASTPGGTEAFF. Looking up the rest from reference TRBV12-5 and TRBJ1-1 gives the full variable domain: DARVTQTPRHKVTEMGQEVTMRCQPILGHNTVFWYRQTMMQGLELLAYFRNRAPLDDSGMPKDRFSAEMPDATLATLKIQPSEPRDSAVYFCASTPGGTEAFFGQGTRLTVV.

This sequence joins TRBV30 and TRBJ1-1; D may be TRBD1 (6 bases). With 5 bases removed from V and 1 base from J, the gap between germline ends came to 20 bases. In germline, CDR1 is GTSNPN, CDR2 SVGIG (reference sequence). The CDR3 has 16 residues. The CDR3 here is CAWCRGHSLGNTEAFF. DNA for the CDR3: TGTGCCTGGTGCCGGGGACACAGCCTAGGGAACACTGAAGCTTTCTTT.

This chain connects TRBV19 to TRBJ1-2; D remains unclear. CDR1 and CDR2 (germline): LNHDA, SQIVND (reference sequence). V was trimmed by 6 bases and J by 1 base, leaving 12 bases between them. This CDR3 comprises 14 residues. The CDR3 here is CASSNGLGNYGYTF. The DNA of the CDR3 is TGTGCCAGTAGCAACGGACTGGGTAACTATGGCTACACCTTC.

This sequence joins TRBV28 and TRBJ2-7; D may be TRBD2 (5 bases). Germline-derived CDR1 and CDR2 are MDHEN and SYDVKM. Trimming took off 6 bases at V and 4 bases at J, with 7 bases between the two ends. The length of the CDR3 is 11 residues. CDR3 bases: TGTGCCAGCAGGGAGCGGTACGAGCAGTACTTC. Translation gives CASRERYEQYF.

J is TRBJ1-4 and V is TRBV7-2; D not certain. The CDR3 has 12 amino acids. Trimming took 2 bases from V and 6 from J, leaving 4 bases between them. Germline CDR1 and CDR2: SGHTA and FQGNSA. Written as DNA, the CDR3 is TGTGCCAGCAGCTTAATAGATGAAAAACTGTTTTTT. It yields the protein CASSLIDEKLFF.

About this clone itself: In the same sample, other DNA sequences code for this CDR3. The gene calls are TRBV11-3 and TRBJ2-1; D might be TRBD2 (5 bases). CDR3 length: 13 amino acids. Germline V gene data show CDR1 as SGHNT and CDR2 as YENEEA. Trimming removed 5 bases at V and 1 base at J, with 6 bases between. CDR3 residues: CASSRDSYNEQFF. CDR3 DNA: TGTGCCAGCAGCCGGGATTCCTACAATGAGCAGTTCTTC.

This rearrangement joins TRBV18 to TRBJ2-7; D is possibly TRBD1 (6 bases). CDR3 size: 14 residues. Germline CDR1 and CDR2: KGHSH and LQKENI. The ends were cut back, 3 bases at V and 2 bases at J, with 11 bases in the middle. The CDR3 spells CASSPTGLAYEQYF. CDR3 in DNA: TGTGCCAGCTCACCTACAGGGTTGGCCTACGAGCAGTACTTC.

V gene TRBV14 combines with J gene TRBJ2-2; 11 bases map to TRBD2. The CDR3 sequence is 16 residues long. Trimming at V came to 4 bases and at J to 4 bases, leaving 5 bases not matched to a gene. CDR1 is SGHDN and CDR2 is FVKESK in the germline V gene. The CDR3 sequence: CASSRGLAGGTGELFF. CDR3 nucleotides: TGTGCCAGCAGCCGAGGACTAGCGGGTGGCACCGGGGAGCTGTTTTTT.

This sequence joins TRBV15 and TRBJ2-2; tentative D call: TRBD2 (5 bases). Germline assignment: CDR1 LNHNV and CDR2 YYDKDF (reference sequence). The CDR3 loop spans 16 amino acids. V gave up 0 bases and J gave up 4 bases, with 12 bases separating them. The CDR3 DNA reads as TGTGCCACCAGCAGAGATATCGGGATAGGCACCGGGGAGCTGTTTTTT. Its translation is CATSRDIGIGTGELFF.

The chain carries TRBV5-4 and TRBJ1-1; a weak D match, TRBD1 (6 bases). V was shortened by 5 bases and J by 1 base, with 12 bases between the two germline ends. Germline V CDR1 and CDR2: SGHNT, YYREEE (reference sequence). The length of the CDR3 is 14 residues. In nucleotides, the CDR3 is TGTGCCAGCAGGACGGACAGAAAGAACACTGAAGCTTTCTTT. This codes for CASRTDRKNTEAFF.

The chain is built from TRBV30 and TRBJ2-1; D is unclear. The germline V gene has CDR1 GTSNPN and CDR2 SVGIG (reference sequence). The CDR3 covers 15 residues. V lost 5 bases, J lost 3 bases, and 17 bases lay in between. Written as DNA, the CDR3 is TGTGCCTGGGGGCGGTATCGCGTTGACTACAATGAGCAGTTCTTC. This translates into CAWGRYRVDYNEQFF.

The rearrangement links TRBV2 to TRBJ2-1; D possibly corresponds to TRBD1 (6 bases). Germline lookup yields CDR1 SNHLY and CDR2 FYNNEI. This CDR3 contains 13 residues. V shed 7 bases and J shed 2 bases, with 9 bases lying between them. CDR3 sequence reads: CASKTGTYNEQFF. CDR3 bases: TGTGCCAGCAAGACAGGTACCTACAATGAGCAGTTCTTC.

Note on this clone: A read error may account for a junction end that differs from germline. This rearrangement joins TRBV19 to TRBJ1-3; TRBD1 agrees at 8 bases. The CDR3 has 17 residues. CDR1 and CDR2 (germline): LNHDA, SQIVND (reference sequence). CDR3 in amino acids: CASRIGTGIHSGNTIYF. The CDR3 DNA is TGTGCCAGTAGAATAGGGACAGGCATCCACTCTGGAAACACCATATATTTT.

The chain employs TRBV11-2 and TRBJ2-5; 9 bases match TRBD1. In germline, CDR1 is SGHAT, CDR2 FQNNGV. V lost 3 bases, J lost 4 bases, and 6 bases stayed unmatched. The CDR3 is made up of 15 amino acids. The CDR3, as DNA: TGTGCCAGCAGCTTCCCGGGACAGGGTTCAGAGACCCAGTACTTC. Residues: CASSFPGQGSETQYF.

This clone was observed once. This chain uses TRBV29-1 with TRBJ2-1; D perhaps matches TRBD2 (6 bases). The germline CDR1 and CDR2 sequences are SQVTM and ANQGSEA. The CDR3 length is 11 residues. The V gene lost 7 bases and the J gene lost 10 bases, with 14 bases spanning the gap. CDR3 in DNA: TGCAGCGGGGGGGAGTTGCTAGAGCAGTTCTTC. Amino acids: CSGGELLEQFF.

V usage is TRBV7-2 and J usage is TRBJ2-7, with TRBD2 matching over 14 bases. The germline V gene encodes CDR1 SGHTA and CDR2 FQGNSA. V dropped 4 bases and J dropped 11; count of bases not matched to a gene: 7. The CDR3 totals 14 residues. The CDR3 sequence is CASSSGLAGVSKYF. CDR3 nucleotides: TGTGCCAGCAGCTCGGGACTAGCGGGAGTTTCAAAGTACTTC.

The rearrangement joins TRBV19 to TRBJ1-3; 7 bases are a match to TRBD1. The germline V gene has CDR1 LNHDA and CDR2 SQIVND (reference sequence). J lost 8 bases, V lost 5 bases, and 3 bases had no gene match. CDR3 length: 12 amino acids. This CDR3 reads CASSLRGHTIYF. The CDR3, as DNA: TGTGCCAGTAGTTTGAGGGGGCACACCATATATTTT.

The chain couples TRBV5-1 to TRBJ2-7; TRBD2 agrees at 7 bases. V shed 4 bases, J shed 3 bases, and the junction held 10 bases outside the gene matches. This CDR3 contains 15 residues. Germline V gene sequence: CDR1 SGHRS, CDR2 YFSETQ. CDR3 sequence (DNA): TGCGCCAGCAGCCGAGGTAGTGGGGAGGGCTACGAGCAGTACTTC. Translating it yields CASSRGSGEGYEQYF.

V usage is TRBV19 and J usage is TRBJ2-5, with 7 bases identical to TRBD1. In germline, CDR1 is LNHDA, CDR2 SQIVND (reference sequence). This CDR3 contains 15 residues. V dropped 3 bases and J dropped 3; count of bases not matched to a gene: 7. The DNA for the CDR3 is TGTGCCAGTAGTATCTACAGGGGTGCTAAAGAGACCCAGTACTTC. Its protein is CASSIYRGAKETQYF.